One sample yielded the 29 T cell receptor beta chains listed below, sequenced in a study of shared clonotypes between healthy human individuals. Repertoires were generated with immunoSEQ multiplex PCR, while TCRdb's copy carries only in-frame clones and drops some. Of approximately 530,000 clones listed, more than 95% are singletons. Material for sequencing was naive CD4+ T cells sorted from blood. As for subset: CD45RA+ positively selected. Receptor source: a woman between 25 and 40 years old in good health.

Of note for this clone: This sample includes further DNA sequences coding for the same CDR3. The rearrangement uses TRBV6-5 and TRBJ1-5; 8 bases align to TRBD1. The germline gives CDR1 MNHEY, CDR2 SVGAGI. Trimming cost V 8 bases and J 2 bases; bases outside gene matches: 8. CDR3 length: 15 amino acids. In DNA, the CDR3 is TGTGCCAGCCGACAGGGGAATATAGGCAATCAGCCCCAGCATTTT. This translates into CASRQGNIGNQPQHF.

The V and J genes are TRBV18 and TRBJ1-5; 7 bases align to TRBD1. Germline-derived CDR1 and CDR2 are KGHSH and LQKENI. The CDR3 has 15 residues. V lost 5 bases and J lost 3; bases outside the gene matches: 7. CDR3 region: CASSVGQANNQPQHF. DNA for the CDR3: TGTGCCAGCTCAGTAGGACAGGCGAACAATCAGCCCCAGCATTTT.

J is TRBJ2-5 and V is TRBV5-1, with D perhaps assigned TRBD1 or TRBD2 (5 bases each). The J call may be mistaken, given a closer DNA end match to TRBJ2-7. The germline V gene has CDR1 SGHRS and CDR2 YFSETQ. The CDR3 extends over 13 amino acids. Written as DNA, the CDR3 is TGCGCCAGCAGCTTGCGGGGCGCGGCCGAGCAGTACTTC. Protein sequence: CASSLRGAAEQYF.

The chain carries TRBV7-2 and TRBJ2-7; 11 bases fit TRBD2. Germline values: CDR1 SGHTA, CDR2 FQGNSA. The CDR3 totals 15 residues. V gave up 5 bases and J gave up 3 bases; unmatched junction bases: 6. CDR3 in amino acids: CASSNPTSGIYEQYF. The CDR3 DNA reads as TGTGCCAGCAGCAACCCGACTAGCGGGATCTACGAGCAGTACTTC.

The CDR3 DNA sequence: TGCGCCAGCAGCCAAGGTGATGCGGACGCCCGAAACGAGCAGTACTTC. This gives the protein CASSQGDADARNEQYF. The chain uses TRBV4-1 and TRBJ2-7; D is uncertain. Trimming left V 1 base short and J 5 bases short, with 18 bases between. The CDR3 covers 16 residues. Looked up from germline, CDR1 is MGHRA and CDR2 is YSYEKL.

J is TRBJ2-7 and V is TRBV11-2; 13 nucleotides agree with TRBD2. The trim removed 1 base at V and 4 bases at J, leaving 10 bases unmatched. The CDR3 sequence is 18 residues long. Germline assignment: CDR1 SGHAT and CDR2 FQNNGV. The CDR3, as DNA: TGTGCCAGCAGCTTAGGACGGAGCGGGACTAGCGGGAAATACGAGCAGTACTTC. Its translation is CASSLGRSGTSGKYEQYF.

V and J are TRBV5-4 and TRBJ2-1; 9 bases are shared with TRBD2. CDR3 length equals 15 residues. Germline V gene data show CDR1 as SGHNT and CDR2 as YYREEE (reference sequence). J lost 8 bases, V lost 0 bases, and 6 bases had no gene match. DNA for the CDR3: TGTGCCAGCAGCTTGGTTGCGGGAGGGCCCTATGAGCAGTTCTTC. It codes for CASSLVAGGPYEQFF.

The chain recombines TRBV5-6 with TRBJ2-5, with D perhaps TRBD2 (6 bases). Germline CDR1 reads SGHDT; CDR2 reads YYEEEE. V shed 1 base and J shed 2 bases, with 15 bases lying between them. CDR3 length: 16 amino acids. The CDR3 region is CASSLFSGSVQETQYF. CDR3 in DNA: TGTGCCAGCAGCTTGTTCAGCGGGTCAGTACAAGAGACCCAGTACTTC.

The genes are TRBV6-5 and TRBJ2-3, with 8 bases aligning to TRBD1. The CDR3 is made up of 15 amino acids. Germline values: CDR1 MNHEY, CDR2 SVGAGI. V dropped 6 bases and J dropped 2; count of bases not matched to a gene: 7. The CDR3 region is CASRQQGATTDTQYF. DNA for the CDR3: TGTGCCAGCAGGCAGCAGGGGGCGACCACAGATACGCAGTATTTT.

V usage is TRBV19 and J usage is TRBJ1-2; D uncertain. The CDR3 has 15 residues. Germline CDR1 LNHDA, CDR2 SQIVND (reference sequence). Between the trimmed V and J ends, which lost 6 bases and 2 bases, there was a span of 16 bases. The CDR3 loop is CASRLVVKQNYGYTF. Written as DNA, the CDR3 is TGTGCCAGTAGGTTAGTGGTCAAGCAAAACTATGGCTACACCTTC.

The V gene is TRBV9, the J gene TRBJ1-1; D might be TRBD1 (5 bases). The V end was cut by 3 bases, the J end by 1 base, with 16 bases between. CDR1 is SGDLS and CDR2 is YYNGEE in the germline V gene. This CDR3 has 16 residues. In nucleotides, the CDR3 is TGTGCCAGCAGCGGAAAATATGGGACCTCGAACACTGAAGCTTTCTTT. Residues: CASSGKYGTSNTEAFF.

The chain combines TRBV27 with TRBJ2-7, with no clear D. CDR1 is MNHEY, CDR2 SMNVEV, per germline (reference sequence). This CDR3 region has 13 residues. The V end lost 10 bases, the J end lost 7 bases, and 20 bases lay between the germline ends. In DNA, the CDR3 is TGTGCCACCCAGTCAGCGTTTTCGGATGAGCAGTACTTC. It specifies CATQSAFSDEQYF.

As DNA, the CDR3 is TGTGCCACCAGCAGAGGGACAGGGAGGAGCAATCAGCCCCAGCATTTT. The encoded protein is CATSRGTGRSNQPQHF. The rearrangement links TRBV15 to TRBJ1-5, with 8 bases fitting TRBD1. J lost 1 base, V lost 1 base, and 3 bases had no gene match. Germline V lookup: CDR1 LNHNV, CDR2 YYDKDF (reference sequence). CDR3 length equals 16 residues.

The V and J genes are TRBV4-1 and TRBJ1-2, with no clear D. CDR3 length equals 16 residues. CDR1 is MGHRA, CDR2 YSYEKL, per germline. V dropped 0 bases and J dropped 0 bases, with 11 bases sitting between them. The CDR3 loop reads CASSQDRVVTNYGYTF. CDR3 sequence (DNA): TGCGCCAGCAGCCAAGATCGGGTAGTTACTAACTATGGCTACACCTTC.

CDR3 amino acids: CASSDRVLKTQYF. The CDR3 region has the DNA TGTGCCAGCAGTGACAGGGTTCTAAAGACCCAGTACTTC. This chain joins TRBV25-1 and TRBJ2-5; D may be TRBD1 (5 bases). The CDR3 contains 13 residues. Germline V CDR1 and CDR2: MGHDK, SYGVNS. Trimming cost V 3 bases and J 6 bases, with 11 bases left between them.

This clone occurred a few times. This chain connects TRBV28 to TRBJ1-2, with 7 positions matching TRBD1. Germline lookup yields CDR1 MDHEN and CDR2 SYDVKM. With 7 bases clipped from V and 5 bases from J, the junction kept 13 bases outside the gene matches. The CDR3 consists of 15 residues. In DNA, the CDR3 is TGTGCCAGCATCACAGGGGAAGCAGTTCCATATGGCTACACCTTC. Translated: CASITGEAVPYGYTF.

The chain recombines TRBV6-5 with TRBJ2-2; 8 bases map to TRBD1. The CDR3 extends over 14 amino acids. Trimming at V came to 5 bases and at J to 5 bases, leaving 4 bases not matched to a gene. The germline V gene has CDR1 MNHEY and CDR2 SVGAGI. The CDR3 DNA follows: TGTGCCAGCAGTCGCGACAGGGGTACCGGGGAGCTGTTTTTT. Its translation: CASSRDRGTGELFF.

The chain recombines TRBV19 with TRBJ2-5; 7 nucleotides align to TRBD2. With 6 bases clipped from V and 5 bases from J, the junction kept 6 bases outside the gene matches. Germline CDR1 is LNHDA and CDR2 is SQIVND (reference sequence). The CDR3 is 13 residues long. Here the CDR3 reads CASSLTSTETQYF. CDR3 bases: TGTGCCAGTAGCTTGACTAGCACCGAGACCCAGTACTTC.

As concerns this clone: One junction end does not reproduce the germline sequence, and a read error may be involved. The DNA of the CDR3 is TGCGCCCGCAGCTTGCTACTAGCGGGGAACCAAGAGACCCAGTACTTC. It encodes CARSLLLAGNQETQYF. The V call is TRBV5-1, the J call TRBJ2-5; 10 bases are a match to TRBD2. CDR1 is SGHRS, CDR2 YFSETQ, per germline. This CDR3 is built from 16 residues.

The gene calls are TRBV4-1 and TRBJ2-3, with 8 bases aligning to TRBD2. This CDR3 has 16 residues. V shed 3 bases, J shed 3 bases, and the junction held 8 bases outside the gene matches. Germline V gene sequence: CDR1 MGHRA, CDR2 YSYEKL. CDR3 in amino acids: CASSHQAGVATDTQYF. The CDR3 region has the DNA TGCGCCAGCAGCCATCAAGCGGGAGTCGCAACAGATACGCAGTATTTT.

The CDR3 sequence: CASSVAREPYEQYF. CDR3 sequence (DNA): TGTGCCAGCAGCGTAGCACGGGAGCCCTACGAGCAGTACTTC. The chain carries TRBV9 and TRBJ2-7; tentative D call: TRBD2 (6 bases). V shed 0 bases and J shed 2 bases, with 9 bases lying between them. Germline V gene sequence: CDR1 SGDLS, CDR2 YYNGEE. This CDR3 has 14 amino acids.

The table lists this clone with a count of one. The chain carries TRBV19 and TRBJ2-7; 8 bases map to TRBD1. The V segment lost 5 bases and the J segment 6 bases; nucleotides outside the gene matches: 6. This CDR3 has 13 amino acids. Per germline, CDR1 LNHDA and CDR2 SQIVND (reference sequence). This CDR3 reads CASSDQGAVEQYF. DNA for the CDR3: TGTGCCAGTAGTGATCAGGGGGCGGTCGAGCAGTACTTC.

The rearrangement joins TRBV19 to TRBJ1-1; the D gene is possibly TRBD1 (5 bases). Trimming took 9 bases from V and 4 from J, leaving 12 bases between them. The CDR3 runs 12 residues. CDR1 and CDR2 (germline): LNHDA, SQIVND (reference sequence). DNA for the CDR3: TGTGCCAGCCAGGGACGGGGCACTGAAGCTTTCTTT. Translating it yields CASQGRGTEAFF.

CDR3 coding DNA: TGTGCCAGCAGCTTAGAAGGGGCGGCTAGCGGGTACAATGAGCAGTTCTTC. It translates to CASSLEGAASGYNEQFF. The chain uses TRBV7-8 and TRBJ2-1; 8 bases map to TRBD2. The V and J ends lost 1 base and 4 bases, in that order; junction bases with no gene match: 9. CDR1 SGHVS and CDR2 FQNEAQ come from the germline V gene. CDR3 length equals 17 residues.

This clone showed up just once. The V call is TRBV18, the J call TRBJ1-1; D is undetermined. CDR1 and CDR2 (germline): KGHSH, LQKENI. This CDR3 spans 12 amino acids. Trimming removed 5 bases at V and 7 bases at J, with 11 bases between. CDR3 loop: CASSWDKGEAFF. As DNA, the CDR3 is TGTGCCAGCTCATGGGATAAGGGTGAAGCTTTCTTT.

This clone was counted a few times. V usage is TRBV30 and J usage is TRBJ1-1, with D possibly TRBD1 on 5 matching bases. The V end lost 2 bases, the J end lost 0 bases, and 10 bases lay between the germline ends. The V gene's germline CDR1 is GTSNPN and CDR2 SVGIG (reference sequence). This CDR3 is built from 14 residues. CDR3: CAWSIGGLNTEAFF. CDR3 DNA: TGTGCCTGGAGTATCGGGGGGTTGAACACTGAAGCTTTCTTT.

The genes are TRBV10-2 and TRBJ1-2; the D gene is possibly TRBD1 (6 bases). With 2 bases removed from V and 4 bases from J, the gap between germline ends came to 14 bases. The CDR3 has 15 residues. In germline, CDR1 is WSHSY, CDR2 SAAADI. CDR3 sequence reads: CASSEGTTGTYGYTF. The CDR3 nucleotides are TGCGCCAGCAGTGAGGGGACAACGGGCACCTATGGCTACACCTTC.

The CDR3 coding sequence is TGTGCCAGCTCACCAGAGACTAGCAGATACGAGCAGTACTTC. This encodes CASSPETSRYEQYF. The genes are TRBV18 and TRBJ2-7; the match to TRBD2 covers 7 bases. The junction had 5 bases not matched to a gene; V was cut back by 2 bases and J by 4 bases. The CDR3 has 14 residues. Germline V lookup: CDR1 KGHSH, CDR2 LQKENI.

The chain has TRBV4-2 and TRBJ2-1; 11 nucleotides align to TRBD2. The ends lost 0 bases at V and 7 bases at J; junction bases unmatched: 5. This CDR3 region has 16 residues. In germline, CDR1 is LGHNA, CDR2 YNFKEQ. In DNA, the CDR3 is TGTGCCAGCAGCCAAGAGGCTAGCGGGAGGAGGAATGAGCAGTTCTTC. It encodes CASSQEASGRRNEQFF.